What follows are 9 T cell receptor beta chains derived from one specimen sequenced in a study of blood T cells in healthy people across ages. Primed by a sample-barcoded 5' primer and a J-beta primer mix, a second PCR proceeded for roughly 6 to 12 cycles. TCRdb passed the 5' RACE reads through MiXCR, listing each CDR3 protein once. The sample carries over 1,500,000 distinct CDR3 sequences, roughly 49% recorded once. The sequenced sample was blood. All receptors derive from a woman in her 40s in good health.

The rearrangement uses TRBV28 and TRBJ2-7, with D perhaps TRBD1 (6 bases). TRBJ2-5 explains the end of the DNA better; the J call may be wrong. The CDR3 has 13 residues. CDR1 and CDR2 from the germline V gene are MDHEN and SYDVKM. CDR3 sequence (DNA): TGTGCCAGCAGTTTTTTTGGGGGCAAGACCCAGTACTTC. It is translated as CASSFFGGKTQYF.

In its sample, this clonotype was seen a few times. This sequence joins TRBV6-2 or TRBV6-3 and TRBJ2-3, with D perhaps TRBD1 (6 bases). CDR1 and CDR2 from the germline V gene are MNHEY and SVGEGT. This CDR3 has 15 residues. The V end lost 6 bases, the J end lost 3 bases, and 16 bases lay between the germline ends. The chain's CDR3 is CASSPQGPRTDTQYF. CDR3 DNA: TGTGCCAGCAGCCCACAGGGACCCCGGACAGATACGCAGTATTTT.

The chain links TRBV20-1 to TRBJ2-7; D is ambiguous. The germline gives CDR1 DFQATT, CDR2 SNEGSKA (reference sequence). Trimming took off 1 base at V and 6 bases at J, with 16 bases between the two ends. This CDR3 is 14 amino acids long. In nucleotides, the CDR3 is TGCAGTGCTAGAGTTGCCACCCAGGCCAGCGAGCAGTACTTC. This codes for CSARVATQASEQYF.

The sample holds a few counts of this clonotype. V usage is TRBV11-2 and J usage is TRBJ2-5; D remains unclear. CDR3 length: 14 residues. V lost 0 bases and J 5 bases, leaving 10 bases between the germline ends. CDR1 is SGHAT, CDR2 FQNNGV, per germline. The CDR3 DNA is TGTGCCAGCAGCTTAGATAAGGTCGCGGAGACCCAGTACTTC. Protein sequence: CASSLDKVAETQYF.

In this sample, this clonotype turned up a few times. The chain carries TRBV7-9 and TRBJ2-3, with 8 bases identical to TRBD1. This CDR3 is built from 16 residues. Unmatched junction bases numbered 10, after V lost 6 bases and J lost 2 bases. CDR1 is SEHNR and CDR2 is FQNEAQ in the germline V gene (reference sequence). CDR3 amino acids: CASRFPGTGLTDTQYF. As DNA, the CDR3 is TGTGCCAGCAGATTCCCCGGGACAGGACTCACAGATACGCAGTATTTT. The variable domain in full, completed from reference TRBV7-9 and TRBJ2-3, reads DTGVSQNPRHKITKRGQNVTFRCDPISEHNRLYWYRQTLGQGPEFLTYFQNEAQLEKSRLLSDRFSAERPKGSFSTLEIQRTEQGDSAMYLCASRFPGTGLTDTQYFGPGTRLTVL.

In its sample, this clonotype was seen a few times. The chain carries TRBV5-1 and TRBJ2-1; a weak D match, TRBD2 (7 bases). CDR1 is SGHRS, CDR2 YFSETQ, per germline. V was pared by 7 bases and J by 7 bases, with 15 bases between. CDR3 length: 13 residues. CDR3 bases: TGCGCCAGCGCCCGGGGGGCGGGAAATGAGCAGTTCTTC. This translates into CASARGAGNEQFF.

The chain recombines TRBV6-5 with TRBJ2-5, with a possible D match to TRBD2 (6 bases). With the DNA end fitting TRBJ2-7 better, the J assignment may be wrong. The CDR3 has 15 amino acids. From germline, CDR1 is MNHEY and CDR2 SVGAGI. The CDR3 is CASVSSGDTSIEQYF. DNA of the CDR3: TGTGCCAGCGTCTCCTCGGGGGATACCAGCATCGAGCAGTACTTC.

This chain links TRBV5-1 with TRBJ2-5; 13 bases line up with TRBD2. Germline V gene data show CDR1 as SGHRS and CDR2 as YFSETQ. The V gene end was trimmed by 4 bases and the J gene end by 5 bases; junction bases not matched to a gene: 8. CDR3 length equals 16 residues. CDR3 loop: CASSPGLAGLVETQYF. DNA for the CDR3: TGCGCCAGCAGCCCGGGACTAGCGGGGTTGGTGGAGACCCAGTACTTC.

This clonotype has just one count. The chain has TRBV20-1 and TRBJ2-3, with unresolved D. Germline CDR1 is DFQATT and CDR2 is SNEGSKA (reference sequence). V dropped 2 bases and J dropped 3 bases, with 12 bases sitting between them. CDR3 length: 14 amino acids. The CDR3 reads CSARSWGRTDTQYF. CDR3 coding DNA: TGCAGTGCTAGATCGTGGGGTAGGACAGATACGCAGTATTTT.